This TCR beta chain was profiled in a study of blood T cell repertoires in COVID-19. Across the whole study: There were acute and convalescent COVID-19 samples, and they came from the United States, Italy and Spain. PBMCs, B-cell-depleted T cells, or T cells provided the cDNA or gDNA that made up the material.

Clones were read by immunoSEQ multiplex PCR, and TCRdb kept only the in-frame ones, dropping some. The repertoire holds about 19,000 clones, with approximately 89% as singletons. Germline V gene sequence: CDR1 KGHSH, CDR2 LQKENI. After removal of 5 bases from V and 4 bases from J, the junction contained 7 bases not matched to a gene. The CDR3 covers 17 residues. The rearrangement joins TRBV18 to TRBJ2-3; 15 nucleotides align to TRBD2. Input material: peripheral blood. This clonotype was obtained from a human donor in a cohort sampled during active COVID-19. The CDR3 loop reads CASSRTSGRAEADTQYF. The CDR3 DNA reads as TGTGCCAGCTCAAGGACTAGCGGGAGGGCCGAGGCAGATACGCAGTATTTT.